The rows below give T cell receptor beta chains drawn from one sample of a study of post-analysis software for immune sequencing data. TCRdb processed the PCR reads anew with MiXCR; each CDR3 protein has one entry. The sample has roughly 800,000 distinct CDR3 sequences, approximately 50% seen once. The sample comprised blood. These receptors came from a girl aged 5-17 years with multiple sclerosis. Each CDR3 is given with its conserved first and last residue. Fields, in order: J gene, V gene, CDR3 protein.

>TRBJ2-1|TRBV20-1
CSAQLGLISYNEQFF
>TRBJ1-5|TRBV20-1
CSARGQGVNQPQHF
>TRBJ2-1|TRBV9
CASGRGLAGVWQFF
>TRBJ2-7|TRBV20-1
CSARRVSNEQYF
>TRBJ2-7|TRBV29-1
CSVGTVYEQYF
>TRBJ2-1|TRBV6-2/TRBV6-3
CASSTLAGGYNDEQFF
>TRBJ1-1|TRBV6-1
CASKGQFPGNTEAFF
>.|TRBV20-1
CSAGQGSEYEQYF
>TRBJ2-1|TRBV7-6
CASSFDSGSGSYNEQFF
>TRBJ2-5|TRBV29-1
CSVEGVVGAGETQYF
>TRBJ2-1|TRBV20-1
CSAIASGRVDEQFF
>TRBJ2-7|TRBV10-3
CAARDFSYEQYF
>TRBJ2-7|TRBV20-1
CSARLPDRYYEQYF
>TRBJ2-3|TRBV25-1
CASSDVSTDTQYF
>TRBJ1-2|TRBV4-1
CASSQDGAFPYGYTF
>TRBJ2-3|TRBV14
CASSQDRSRRLNTQYF
>TRBJ2-3|TRBV4-1
CASSLRTDTDTQYF
>TRBJ2-3|TRBV4-1
CASSWRQGLDTDTQYF
>TRBJ1-1|TRBV6-5
CASRGGGVSTEAFF
>TRBJ1-2|TRBV5-1
CASSLTPPGQGNYGYTF